At least ten counts were recorded for the clone carrying this TCR beta chain. Its antigen is unidentified. The TCR beta CDR3 regions underwent amplification using RNA transcripts as the source. HTBI primers were used for first-round RT-PCR of the TCR CDR3. TCRdb re-analysed the multiplex PCR reads in MiXCR, keeping a single row per CDR3 protein. Seen here are 460,000 or so distinct CDR3 sequences, approximately 15% observed once, and the top ten hold 15% to 20%. CDR1 and CDR2 (germline): SNHLY, FYNNEI. Germline trimming cut 6 bases from V and 6 bases from J; bases unmatched to any gene: 3. The CDR3 is 13 amino acids. In making diagnoses, clinical symptoms, serum thyroxine and TRAb, thyroid ultrasound and orbital computed tomography were all used. The PBMCs were taken from about 9.7 ml of fresh peripheral blood. The sample originates from a study of T cells in Graves' hyperthyroidism and ophthalmopathy. Study-wide results and limits: Most thyroid-expanded clonotypes above 0.001 were also found in blood.

The sequence came from a woman aged 18-30 years with Graves' hyperthyroidism. The chain is built from TRBV2 and TRBJ1-1; 11 nucleotides match TRBD1. The source material was blood. The CDR3 DNA follows: TGTGCCAGCAGGGGACAGGGGGGCTCTGAAGCTTTCTTT. Encoded protein: CASRGQGGSEAFF.